This is a list of T cell receptor beta chains from one sample in a study of identical twins. One entry per CDR3 protein, called by TCRdb with MiXCR from the 5' RACE reads. The table records around 480,000 distinct CDR3 sequences, 13% to 15% of them present only once. A further study also used this sample, focusing on yellow fever vaccine responses in identical twins.

Sequencing was carried out using CD4+ T cells sorted from blood. These receptors originate from a woman aged 18-29 years in good health. Each CDR3 is given with its conserved first and last residue. The order of the fields is D gene, clone size, J gene, V gene, CDR3 protein, CDR3 DNA. D genes are given only for firm matches. Not every row has a clone size; where given, it reads once, few, many or a size class.

TRBD1,many,TRBJ1-4,TRBV5-1,CASSSGQGYEKLFF,TGCGCCAGCAGCTCGGGACAGGGGTATGAAAAACTGTTTTTT
NA,NA,TRBJ2-1,TRBV20-1,CSAILGRYNEQFF,TGCAGTGCTATATTAGGAAGGTACAATGAGCAGTTCTTC
NA,many,TRBJ2-3,TRBV29-1,CSVDPDSTDTQYF,TGCAGCGTTGATCCGGACTCCACAGATACGCAGTATTTT
NA,once,TRBJ2-7,TRBV6-1,CASSSTGFSSYEQYF,TGTGCCAGCAGCTCAACAGGGTTTTCCTCCTACGAGCAGTACTTC
TRBD2,once,TRBJ2-1,TRBV6-1,CASREAGGSIEQFF,TGTGCCAGCAGAGAAGCGGGAGGCTCTATTGAGCAGTTCTTC
NA,NA,TRBJ2-2,TRBV29-1,CSVEDLPYTGELFF,TGCAGCGTTGAAGATCTTCCGTACACCGGGGAGCTGTTTTTT
NA,NA,TRBJ2-5,TRBV29-1,CSALSREQEAQYF,TGCAGCGCCTTATCCCGGGAGCAAGAGGCCCAGTACTTC
NA,NA,TRBJ2-7,TRBV5-1,CASRLSAAGYEQYF,TGCGCCAGCAGGCTTTCGGCAGCCGGCTACGAGCAGTACTTC
NA,few,TRBJ1-4,TRBV2,CASSELQGGEKLFF,TGTGCCAGCAGTGAACTACAGGGAGGCGAAAAACTGTTTTTT
TRBD1,NA,TRBJ2-5,TRBV5-1,CASGNRTGRQETQYF,TGCGCCAGCGGAAACAGGACAGGGAGGCAAGAGACCCAGTACTTC
NA,NA,TRBJ2-5,TRBV11-2,CASSLRITVESPGTQYF,TGTGCCAGCAGCTTAAGGATTACCGTTGAGTCACCAGGGACCCAGTACTTC
NA,few,TRBJ1-1,TRBV2,CASSSPSRGGTEAFF,TGTGCCAGCAGTTCTCCCAGCAGGGGTGGTACTGAAGCTTTCTTT
TRBD2,NA,TRBJ2-7,TRBV20-1,CSARDNPSGIYEQYF,TGCAGTGCTAGAGATAATCCTAGCGGGATCTATGAGCAGTACTTC
NA,NA,TRBJ1-1,TRBV5-1,CASSLGGGHFAEAFF,TGCGCCAGCAGCTTGGGCGGGGGGCACTTCGCTGAAGCTTTCTTT
NA,few,TRBJ2-1,TRBV19,CASSQLAGGEQFF,TGTGCCAGTAGTCAACTAGCCGGGGGTGAGCAGTTCTTC
NA,NA,TRBJ2-5,TRBV20-1,CSARDYGGAARAETQYF,TGCAGTGCTAGAGATTATGGGGGGGCGGCGCGCGCAGAGACCCAGTACTTC
TRBD1,NA,TRBJ2-7,TRBV6-1,CASSRQGRYEQYF,TGTGCCAGCAGCCGACAGGGGAGGTACGAGCAGTACTTC
NA,NA,TRBJ1-5,TRBV19,CASSQQVFSNQPQHF,TGTGCCAGTAGTCAGCAGGTCTTTAGCAATCAGCCCCAGCATTTT
NA,NA,TRBJ1-5,TRBV7-2,CASSQGTRYQPQHF,TGTGCCAGCAGCCAAGGGACACGATATCAGCCCCAGCATTTT
NA,NA,TRBJ2-3,TRBV12-3/TRBV12-4,CASSRVGATQYF,TGTGCCAGCAGTCGGGTTGGGGCTACGCAGTATTTT
NA,few,TRBJ1-2,TRBV12-3/TRBV12-4,CASSYLGGYTF,TGTGCCAGCAGTTATTTGGGCGGCTACACCTTC
NA,few,TRBJ1-3,TRBV6-2/TRBV6-3,CASRYSDFSGNTIYF,TGTGCCAGCAGATACAGCGACTTCTCTGGAAACACCATATATTTT
NA,NA,TRBJ2-2,TRBV5-1,CASSTSSGELFF,TGCGCCAGCAGCACTTCTAGCGGGGAGCTGTTTTTT
NA,NA,TRBJ2-2,TRBV24-1,CATSDLRSQHNTGELFF,TGTGCCACCAGTGATTTGCGGTCGCAGCACAACACCGGGGAGCTGTTTTTT
TRBD2,few,TRBJ2-3,TRBV7-9,CASSPGRGNTDTQYF,TGTGCCAGCAGCCCCGGGAGGGGAAACACAGATACGCAGTATTTT
NA,few,TRBJ2-3,TRBV29-1,CSVVIDTQYF,TGCAGCGTTGTGATAGATACGCAGTATTTT
NA,many,TRBJ2-3,TRBV29-1,CSITGDTTQNTQYF,TGCAGCATTACCGGGGACACCACTCAGAATACGCAGTATTTT
NA,NA,TRBJ2-7,TRBV29-1,CSVEAPGFSEQYF,TGCAGCGTTGAAGCCCCCGGGTTTAGCGAGCAGTACTTC
TRBD1,NA,TRBJ2-3,TRBV29-1,CSGTGGANTDTQYF,TGCAGCGGCACAGGGGGCGCAAACACAGATACGCAGTATTTT
TRBD2,NA,TRBJ2-3,TRBV11-2,CASSSRTSGTGQYF,TGTGCCAGCAGCTCAAGGACTAGCGGGACCGGGCAGTATTTT
NA,once,TRBJ2-5,TRBV20-1,CSASGSEETQYF,TGCAGTGCTAGCGGGAGCGAAGAGACCCAGTACTTC
NA,NA,TRBJ1-2,TRBV12-3/TRBV12-4,CASSPQGIYGYTF,TGTGCCAGCAGTCCCCAGGGAATCTATGGCTACACCTTC
TRBD1,few,TRBJ2-5,TRBV3-1,CASSLRGGTGETQYF,TGTGCCAGCAGCCTCCGAGGAGGGACAGGGGAGACCCAGTACTTC
NA,NA,TRBJ2-3,TRBV11-2,CASTALGTDTQYF,TGTGCCAGCACAGCCCTCGGCACAGATACGCAGTATTTT
NA,few,TRBJ2-7,TRBV12-3/TRBV12-4,CASSPGSVPHEQYF,TGTGCCAGCAGCCCGGGGTCCGTTCCCCACGAGCAGTACTTC
TRBD2,few,TRBJ2-2,TRBV11-2,CASSNSVAGGPFTGELFF,TGTGCCAGCAGCAACAGCGTAGCGGGAGGGCCGTTCACCGGGGAGCTGTTTTTT
TRBD2,NA,TRBJ2-2,TRBV30,CAWSVVAGASGELFF,TGTGCCTGGAGTGTGGTAGCGGGAGCGAGTGGGGAGCTGTTTTTT
NA,NA,TRBJ2-4,TRBV12-3/TRBV12-4,CASSSNSRGGAILIQYF,TGTGCCAGCAGTTCCAATTCAAGAGGGGGGGCGATCTTGATCCAGTACTTC
NA,few,TRBJ2-7,TRBV4-1,CASSQPASGRYEQYF,TGCGCCAGCAGCCAACCCGCGAGCGGTCGCTACGAGCAGTACTTC
TRBD1,few,TRBJ2-2,TRBV20-1,CSARDRRTGDAGELFF,TGCAGTGCTAGAGATCGTAGGACAGGGGACGCCGGGGAGCTGTTTTTT
NA,NA,TRBJ1-3,TRBV3-1,CASSQVTSSGNTIYF,TGTGCCAGCAGCCAAGTAACTAGCTCTGGAAACACCATATATTTT
NA,NA,TRBJ2-5,TRBV6-1,CASSARDGQETQYF,TGTGCCAGCAGTGCCCGAGACGGGCAAGAGACCCAGTACTTC
NA,many,TRBJ2-6,TRBV12-3/TRBV12-4,CASSPGTGANVLTF,TGTGCCAGCAGTCCAGGGACTGGGGCCAACGTCCTGACTTTC
TRBD2,many,TRBJ2-3,TRBV24-1,CATSDGTSGYTDTQYF,TGTGCCACCAGTGATGGGACTAGCGGGTACACAGATACGCAGTATTTT
TRBD1,NA,TRBJ2-1,TRBV5-1,CASSLVEGQGLDGQFF,TGCGCCAGCAGCTTGGTCGAAGGACAGGGGTTAGATGGGCAGTTCTTC
NA,NA,TRBJ2-2,TRBV3-1,CASSLSGGVNTGELFF,TGTGCCAGCAGCCTCTCAGGAGGGGTGAACACCGGGGAGCTGTTTTTT
NA,NA,TRBJ2-7,TRBV28,CASTSFYEQYF,TGTGCCAGCACCTCTTTCTACGAGCAGTACTTC
TRBD2,few,TRBJ2-7,TRBV18,CASSPLGTSSYEQYF,TGTGCCAGCTCACCACTAGGGACTAGCAGCTACGAGCAGTACTTC
NA,few,TRBJ2-3,TRBV28,CASRGTRESDTQYF,TGTGCCAGCAGGGGAACCAGGGAGTCAGATACGCAGTATTTT
NA,NA,TRBJ2-1,TRBV5-1,CASSFGTPSDEQFF,TGCGCCAGCAGCTTTGGGACCCCCTCGGATGAGCAGTTCTTC
NA,NA,TRBJ2-7,TRBV5-1,CASSLESEQYF,TGCGCCAGCAGCTTGGAGTCCGAGCAGTACTTC
TRBD1,NA,TRBJ2-5,TRBV19,CASSIGQGYQETQYF,TGTGCCAGTAGTATAGGACAGGGGTACCAAGAGACCCAGTACTTC
NA,NA,TRBJ1-5,TRBV6-2/TRBV6-3,CASSPLDRFDQPQHF,TGTGCCAGCAGTCCTCTCGACAGGTTCGATCAGCCCCAGCATTTT
TRBD1,NA,TRBJ2-1,TRBV3-1,CASSQAGQAVYNEQFF,TGTGCCAGCAGCCAAGCCGGACAGGCAGTATACAATGAGCAGTTCTTC
TRBD1,NA,TRBJ1-6,TRBV28,CASRSTGTDNSPLHF,TGTGCCAGCAGATCGACCGGGACAGATAATTCACCCCTCCACTTT
NA,NA,TRBJ2-1,TRBV19,CASSIDPGGVPSSYNEQFF,TGTGCCAGTAGTATAGATCCCGGCGGGGTTCCTAGCTCCTACAATGAGCAGTTCTTC
TRBD2,few,TRBJ2-7,TRBV5-1,CASSLVSGSNEQYF,TGCGCCAGCAGCCTGGTAAGCGGGAGTAACGAGCAGTACTTC
TRBD1,few,TRBJ2-5,TRBV7-9,CASSAWDRKETQYF,TGTGCCAGCAGCGCCTGGGACAGGAAAGAGACCCAGTACTTC
TRBD1,NA,TRBJ2-7,TRBV5-4,CASSSTGITRVHEQYF,TGTGCCAGCAGCTCGACAGGGATAACCAGAGTCCACGAGCAGTACTTC